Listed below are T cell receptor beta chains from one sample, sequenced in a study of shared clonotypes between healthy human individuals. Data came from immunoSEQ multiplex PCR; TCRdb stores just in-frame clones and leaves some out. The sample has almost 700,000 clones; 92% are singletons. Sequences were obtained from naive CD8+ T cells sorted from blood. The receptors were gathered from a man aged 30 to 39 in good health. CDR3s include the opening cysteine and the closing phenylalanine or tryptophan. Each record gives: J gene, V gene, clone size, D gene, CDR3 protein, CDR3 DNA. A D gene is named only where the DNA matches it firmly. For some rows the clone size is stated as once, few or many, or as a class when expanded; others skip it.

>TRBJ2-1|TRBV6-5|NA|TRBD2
CASSYREGRGNEQFF
TGTGCCAGCAGTTACCGGGAGGGCCGCGGAAATGAGCAGTTCTTC
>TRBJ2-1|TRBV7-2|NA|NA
CASIVELGQVGHTGQFF
TGTGCCAGCATAGTAGAGCTGGGGCAGGTGGGTCACACGGGGCAGTTCTTC
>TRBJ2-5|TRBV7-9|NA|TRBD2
CASSSSGAQETQYF
TGTGCCAGCAGCTCAAGCGGGGCACAAGAGACCCAGTACTTC
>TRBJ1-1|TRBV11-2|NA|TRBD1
CASSINRGLNTEAFF
TGTGCCAGCAGCATCAACAGGGGCTTGAACACTGAAGCTTTCTTT
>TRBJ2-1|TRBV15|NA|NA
CATSTEGGTEQFF
TGTGCCACCAGCACTGAGGGGGGGACTGAGCAGTTCTTC
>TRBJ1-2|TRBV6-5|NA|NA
CASSLTANYGYTF
TGTGCCAGCAGTCTGACAGCTAACTATGGCTACACCTTC
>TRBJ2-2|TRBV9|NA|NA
CASSRGNTGELFF
TGTGCCAGCAGCCGCGGGAACACCGGGGAGCTGTTTTTT
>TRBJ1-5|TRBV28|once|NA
CASSPAGPWPQHF
TGTGCCAGCAGTCCAGCAGGCCCCTGGCCCCAGCATTTT
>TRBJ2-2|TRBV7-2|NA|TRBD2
CASRLPGTMNTGELFF
TGTGCCAGCAGGCTACCCGGGACTATGAACACCGGGGAGCTGTTTTTT
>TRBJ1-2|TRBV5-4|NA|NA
CASSLDGGGYTF
TGTGCCAGCAGCTTGGATGGGGGAGGCTACACCTTC
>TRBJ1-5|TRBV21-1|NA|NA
CASPRGVGNQPQHF
TGTGCCAGCCCCAGAGGGGTTGGAAATCAGCCCCAGCATTTT
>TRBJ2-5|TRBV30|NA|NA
CAWSVVQIETQYF
TGTGCCTGGAGTGTAGTGCAGATAGAGACCCAGTACTTC
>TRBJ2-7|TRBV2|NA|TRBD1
CAIDRGRNEQYF
TGTGCCATAGACAGGGGGCGGAACGAGCAGTACTTC
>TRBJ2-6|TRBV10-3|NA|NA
CAISEWRVGANVLTF
TGTGCCATCAGTGAGTGGCGGGTTGGGGCCAACGTCCTGACTTTC
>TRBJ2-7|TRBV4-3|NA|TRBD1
CASSPRTGGYEQYF
TGCGCCAGCAGCCCGCGGACAGGGGGCTACGAGCAGTACTTC
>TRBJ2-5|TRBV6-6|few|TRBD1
CASSYWDRDGETQYF
TGTGCCAGCAGTTACTGGGACAGGGATGGTGAGACCCAGTACTTC
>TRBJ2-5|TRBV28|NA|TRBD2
CVTLAGVSKETQYF
TGTGTCACGCTAGCGGGAGTTTCTAAAGAGACCCAGTACTTC
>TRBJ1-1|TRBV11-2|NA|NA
CASSSRERASSAFF
TGTGCCAGCAGCTCCAGGGAGCGGGCGAGTTCAGCTTTCTTT
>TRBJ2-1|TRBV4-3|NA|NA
CASSQDVPSLYNEQFF
TGCGCCAGCAGCCAAGATGTCCCTAGCTTATACAATGAGCAGTTCTTC
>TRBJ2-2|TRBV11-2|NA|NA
CASSSPFDSPNTGELFF
TGTGCCAGCAGCTCCCCCTTCGACAGCCCGAACACCGGGGAGCTGTTTTTT
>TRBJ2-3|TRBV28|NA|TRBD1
CASSHGQGRTDTQYF
TGTGCCAGCAGTCACGGACAGGGAAGGACAGATACGCAGTATTTT
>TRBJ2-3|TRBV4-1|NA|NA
CASSQAPDTQYF
TGCGCCAGCAGCCAAGCTCCAGATACGCAGTATTTT
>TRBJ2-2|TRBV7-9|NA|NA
CASSPRTQTGTGELFF
TGTGCCAGCAGCCCGAGGACCCAAACGGGGACCGGGGAGCTGTTTTTT
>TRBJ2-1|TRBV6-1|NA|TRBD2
CASNSGRADYNEQFF
TGTGCCAGCAATAGCGGGAGGGCGGACTACAATGAGCAGTTCTTC
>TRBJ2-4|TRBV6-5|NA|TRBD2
CASSQVAGEKNIQYF
TGTGCCAGCAGTCAAGTAGCGGGAGAAAAAAACATTCAGTACTTC
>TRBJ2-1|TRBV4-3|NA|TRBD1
CASSQDLGTGVDRSYNEQFF
TGCGCCAGCAGCCAAGATCTCGGGACAGGGGTCGATCGATCCTACAATGAGCAGTTCTTC
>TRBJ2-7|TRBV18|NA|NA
CASSPTYEQYF
TGTGCCAGCTCACCAACCTACGAGCAGTACTTC
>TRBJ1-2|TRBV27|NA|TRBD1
CASSFTGTGYGYTF
TGTGCCAGCAGTTTCACTGGGACAGGATATGGCTACACCTTC
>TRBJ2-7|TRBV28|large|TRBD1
CASSGTDYEQYF
TGTGCCAGCAGTGGGACAGACTACGAGCAGTACTTC
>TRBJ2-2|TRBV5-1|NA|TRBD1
CASSWVTGTGELFF
TGCGCCAGCAGCTGGGTGACAGGGACCGGGGAGCTGTTTTTT
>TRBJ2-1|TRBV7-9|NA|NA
CASSPGQNNEQFF
TGTGCCAGCAGTCCGGGACAAAACAATGAGCAGTTCTTC
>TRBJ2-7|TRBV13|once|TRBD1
CASSRQGAWYEQYF
TGTGCCAGCAGCCGACAGGGGGCATGGTACGAGCAGTACTTC
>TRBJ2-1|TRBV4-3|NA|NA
CASSQGESSYNEQFF
TGCGCCAGCAGCCAGGGGGAGAGCTCCTACAATGAGCAGTTCTTC
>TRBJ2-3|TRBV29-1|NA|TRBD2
CSVLARTGTSTASTDTQYF
TGCAGCGTTCTAGCCCGAACCGGGACTAGTACGGCTAGCACAGATACGCAGTATTTT
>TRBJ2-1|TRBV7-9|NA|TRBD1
CASSSELSRGRFYNEQFF
TGTGCCAGCAGCTCCGAGTTAAGCAGGGGGCGCTTCTACAATGAGCAGTTCTTC
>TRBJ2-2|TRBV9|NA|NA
CASSVGQTNTGELFF
TGTGCCAGCAGCGTAGGCCAGACCAACACCGGGGAGCTGTTTTTT
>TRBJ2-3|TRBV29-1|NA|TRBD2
CSVDPASGVTDTQYF
TGCAGCGTTGACCCGGCTAGCGGGGTCACAGATACGCAGTATTTT
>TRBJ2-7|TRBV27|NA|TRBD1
CASSPGTDYEQYF
TGTGCCAGCAGTCCAGGGACAGACTACGAGCAGTACTTC
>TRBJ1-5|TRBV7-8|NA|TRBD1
CASSAGGFGQPQHF
TGTGCCAGCAGCGCAGGGGGGTTTGGTCAGCCCCAGCATTTT
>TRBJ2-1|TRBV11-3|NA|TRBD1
CASSNRDRGNYEQFF
TGTGCCAGCAGCAACCGGGACAGGGGGAACTATGAGCAGTTCTTC